A selection of T cell receptor beta chains follows, all from one sample in a study of PD-1 blockade in classical Hodgkin lymphoma. Some clones are missing from TCRdb's copy, which holds only in-frame ones; the method was immunoSEQ multiplex PCR. The sample comprises over 9,000 clones, approximately 88% of which are singletons, and about 1.6% rests with the top ten. This specimen was CD4+ T cells from blood, taken before the fourth cycle of nivolumab. Every receptor here comes from a human donor with classical Hodgkin lymphoma. Both conserved end residues are part of each CDR3. D genes are given only for firm matches. Where a row states a size, it is once, few, many or the class of an expanded clone; other rows omit it.

V gene	J gene	D gene	clone size	CDR3 DNA	CDR3 protein
TRBV19	TRBJ1-6	NA	NA	TGTGCCAGTGCCGAAAGCTCCTATAATTCACCCCTCCACTTT	CASAESSYNSPLHF
TRBV30	TRBJ1-6	NA	NA	TGTGCCTGGAGTGCAGGGCCCTTTTCCTATAATTCACCCCTCCACTTT	CAWSAGPFSYNSPLHF
TRBV7-8	TRBJ1-2	TRBD1	NA	TGTGCCAGCAGCTTAGAGGGACAGGGGGTGGGCTACACCTTC	CASSLEGQGVGYTF
TRBV4-3	TRBJ2-3	TRBD2	once	TGCGCCAGCAGCCAAGATCTAGCGGGGGGGCCGGGAGATACGCAGTATTTT	CASSQDLAGGPGDTQYF
TRBV29-1	TRBJ1-1	NA	NA	TGCAGCGTTGGGAGGGCTTACATGAACACTGAAGCTTTCTTT	CSVGRAYMNTEAFF
TRBV5-6	TRBJ2-2	NA	NA	TGTGCCAGCCTCCGGGGGAACACCGGGGAGCTGTTTTTT	CASLRGNTGELFF
TRBV9	TRBJ2-1	TRBD1	once	TGTGCCAGCAGTTCCGGGACAGTCTACAATGAGCAGTTCTTC	CASSSGTVYNEQFF
TRBV7-2	TRBJ2-1	NA	NA	TGTGCCAGCAGCTTTTTTTGGGCAAACAATGAGCAGTTCTTC	CASSFFWANNEQFF
TRBV2	TRBJ2-1	NA	NA	TGTGCCAGCAACTGGCGTAATGAGCAGTTCTTC	CASNWRNEQFF
TRBV10-3	TRBJ2-5	TRBD1	NA	TGTGCCATCAGTGAGTCCCCGGACAGGAAAGAGACCCAGTACTTC	CAISESPDRKETQYF
TRBV6-5	TRBJ2-1	TRBD2	few	TGTGCCAGCAGTTGGACTAGCGGGGGCCCCTACAATGAGCAGTTCTTC	CASSWTSGGPYNEQFF
TRBV7-2	TRBJ1-1	NA	NA	TGTGCCAGCAGCTTAATCAGGGGAACTGAAGCTTTCTTT	CASSLIRGTEAFF
TRBV28	TRBJ1-2	NA	NA	TGTGCCAGCACCCGGGTCAACCTCCTTAACTATGGCTACACCTTC	CASTRVNLLNYGYTF
TRBV6-6	TRBJ2-5	TRBD1	NA	TGTGCCAGCGGAAGACAGGGGGTCCTCCAAGAGACCCAGTACTTC	CASGRQGVLQETQYF
TRBV9	TRBJ1-5	NA	NA	TGTGCCAGCAGCGTAGCGCCCAATCAGCCCCAGCATTTT	CASSVAPNQPQHF
TRBV18	TRBJ2-1	NA	NA	TGTGCCAGCTCACCACCTAGCAGTCCCTACAATGAGCAGTTCTTC	CASSPPSSPYNEQFF
TRBV2	TRBJ2-1	NA	few	TGTGCCAGCAGTGATTCCTCGGGGCAGTTCTTC	CASSDSSGQFF
TRBV7-3	TRBJ2-7	NA	NA	TGTGCCAGCAGCTTGACAGGTTCCTCCTACGAGCAGTACTTC	CASSLTGSSYEQYF